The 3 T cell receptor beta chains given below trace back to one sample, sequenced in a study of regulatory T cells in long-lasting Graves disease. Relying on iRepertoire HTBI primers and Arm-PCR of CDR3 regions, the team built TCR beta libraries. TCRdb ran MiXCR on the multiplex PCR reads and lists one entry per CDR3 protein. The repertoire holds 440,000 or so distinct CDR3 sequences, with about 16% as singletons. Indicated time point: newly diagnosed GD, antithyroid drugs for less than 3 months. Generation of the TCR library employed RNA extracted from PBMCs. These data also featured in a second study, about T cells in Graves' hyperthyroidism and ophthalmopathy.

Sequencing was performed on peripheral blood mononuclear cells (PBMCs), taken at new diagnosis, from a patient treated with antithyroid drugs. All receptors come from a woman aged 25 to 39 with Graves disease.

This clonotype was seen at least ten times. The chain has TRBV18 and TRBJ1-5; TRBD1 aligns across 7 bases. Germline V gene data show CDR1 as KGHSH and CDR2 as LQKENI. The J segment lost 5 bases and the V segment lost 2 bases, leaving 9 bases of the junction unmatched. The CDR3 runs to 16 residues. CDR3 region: CASSPTTDRPDQPQHF. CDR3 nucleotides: TGTGCCAGCTCACCAACTACGGACAGGCCTGATCAGCCCCAGCATTTT. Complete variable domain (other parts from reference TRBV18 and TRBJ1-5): NAGVMQNPRHLVRRRGQEARLRCSPMKGHSHVYWYRQLPEEGLKFMVYLQKENIIDESGMPKERFSAEFPKEGPSILRIQQVVRGDSAAYFCASSPTTDRPDQPQHFGDGTRLSIL.

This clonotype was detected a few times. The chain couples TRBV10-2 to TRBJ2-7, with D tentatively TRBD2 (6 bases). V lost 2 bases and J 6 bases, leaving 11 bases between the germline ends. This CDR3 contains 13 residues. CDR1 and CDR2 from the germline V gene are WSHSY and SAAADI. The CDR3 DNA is TGCGCCAGCAGTGAGCGGGGGACCTTCGAGCAGTACTTC. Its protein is CASSERGTFEQYF.

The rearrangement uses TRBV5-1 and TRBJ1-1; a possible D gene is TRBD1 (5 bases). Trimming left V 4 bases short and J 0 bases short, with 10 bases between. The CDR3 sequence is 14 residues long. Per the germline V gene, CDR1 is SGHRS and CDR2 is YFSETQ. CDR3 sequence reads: CASSHRGVNTEAFF. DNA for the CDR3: TGCGCCAGCAGCCATCGGGGGGTGAACACTGAAGCTTTCTTT.